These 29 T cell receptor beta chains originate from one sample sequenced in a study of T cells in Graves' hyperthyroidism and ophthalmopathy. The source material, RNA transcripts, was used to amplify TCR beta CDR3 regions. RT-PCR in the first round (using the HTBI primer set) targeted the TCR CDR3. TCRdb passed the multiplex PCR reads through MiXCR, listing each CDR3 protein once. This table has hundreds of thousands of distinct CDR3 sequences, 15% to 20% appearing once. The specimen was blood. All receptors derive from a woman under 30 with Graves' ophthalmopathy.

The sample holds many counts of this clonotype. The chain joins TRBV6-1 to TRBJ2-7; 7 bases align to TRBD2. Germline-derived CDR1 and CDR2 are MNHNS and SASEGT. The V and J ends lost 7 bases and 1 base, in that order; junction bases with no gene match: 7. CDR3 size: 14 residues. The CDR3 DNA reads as TGTGCCAGCACAAGCGGGGCCCCATCCTACGAGCAGTACTTC. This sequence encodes CASTSGAPSYEQYF.

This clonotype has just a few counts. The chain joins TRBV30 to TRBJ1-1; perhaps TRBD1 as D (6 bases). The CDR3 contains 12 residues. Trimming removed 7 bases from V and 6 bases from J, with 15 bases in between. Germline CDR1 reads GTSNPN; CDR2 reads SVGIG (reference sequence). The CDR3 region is CASDRPGPEAFF. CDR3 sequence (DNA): TGTGCCTCCGACAGGCCCGGGCCTGAAGCTTTCTTT.

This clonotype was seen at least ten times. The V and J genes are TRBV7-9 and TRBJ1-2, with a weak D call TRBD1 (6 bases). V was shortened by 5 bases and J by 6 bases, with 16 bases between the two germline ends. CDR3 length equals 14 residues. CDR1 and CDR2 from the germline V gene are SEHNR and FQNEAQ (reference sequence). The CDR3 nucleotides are TGTGCCAGCAGCGCCAAACAGGGTTTGAATGGCTACACCTTC. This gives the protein CASSAKQGLNGYTF.

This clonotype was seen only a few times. In DNA form, the CDR3 reads TGTGCCAGCAGCTTAGAGGCCGGGTATGGTGAAGCTTTCTTT. It specifies CASSLEAGYGEAFF. V is TRBV11-2 and J is TRBJ1-1; D gene unclear. Looked up from germline, CDR1 is SGHAT and CDR2 is FQNNGV. The germline V and J ends were trimmed by 0 bases and 7 bases, with 12 bases remaining between them. CDR3 length equals 14 residues.

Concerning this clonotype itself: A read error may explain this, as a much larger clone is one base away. The CDR3 sequence: CTSSSSGIRTDTQYF. CDR3 sequence (DNA): TGTACCAGCAGCTCCTCAGGGATTCGCACAGATACGCAGTATTTT. The chain is built from TRBV7-2 and TRBJ2-3; D may be TRBD1 (5 bases). From germline, CDR1 is SGHTA and CDR2 FQGNSA. The CDR3 is 15 residues long. V lost 4 bases and J 1 base, leaving 12 bases between the germline ends.

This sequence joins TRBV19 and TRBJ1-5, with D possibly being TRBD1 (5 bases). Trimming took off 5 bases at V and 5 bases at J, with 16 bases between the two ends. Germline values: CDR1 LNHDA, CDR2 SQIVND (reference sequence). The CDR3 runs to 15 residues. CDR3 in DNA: TGTGCCAGTAGTTCCCAATGGGGGACCTATCAGCCCCAGCATTTT. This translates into CASSSQWGTYQPQHF.

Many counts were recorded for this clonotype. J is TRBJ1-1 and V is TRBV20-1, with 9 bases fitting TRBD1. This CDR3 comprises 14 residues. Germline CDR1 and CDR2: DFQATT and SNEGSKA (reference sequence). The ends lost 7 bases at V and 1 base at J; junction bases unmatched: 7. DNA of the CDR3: TGCAGTGTAGGACAGGGGTACGCGAACACTGAAGCTTTCTTT. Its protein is CSVGQGYANTEAFF.

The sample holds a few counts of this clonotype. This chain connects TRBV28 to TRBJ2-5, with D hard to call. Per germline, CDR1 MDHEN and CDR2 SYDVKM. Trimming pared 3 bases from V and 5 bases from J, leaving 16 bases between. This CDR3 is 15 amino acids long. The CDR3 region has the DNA TGTGCCAGCAGTTTCGCGCAGGCCCTGGGGGAGACCCAGTACTTC. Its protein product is CASSFAQALGETQYF.

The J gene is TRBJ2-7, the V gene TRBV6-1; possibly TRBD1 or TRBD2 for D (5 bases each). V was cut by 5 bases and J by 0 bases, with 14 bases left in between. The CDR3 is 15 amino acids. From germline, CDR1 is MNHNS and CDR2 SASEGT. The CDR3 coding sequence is TGTGCCAGCAGTACCCGGGACCTCTTCTCCTACGAGCAGTACTTC. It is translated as CASSTRDLFSYEQYF.

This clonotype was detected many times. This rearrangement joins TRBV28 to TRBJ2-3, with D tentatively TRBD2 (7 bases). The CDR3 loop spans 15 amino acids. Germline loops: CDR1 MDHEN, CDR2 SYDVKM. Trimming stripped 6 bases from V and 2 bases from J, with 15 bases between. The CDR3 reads CASSPAAGHTDTQYF. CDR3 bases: TGTGCCAGCAGCCCAGCAGCGGGACACACAGATACGCAGTATTTT.

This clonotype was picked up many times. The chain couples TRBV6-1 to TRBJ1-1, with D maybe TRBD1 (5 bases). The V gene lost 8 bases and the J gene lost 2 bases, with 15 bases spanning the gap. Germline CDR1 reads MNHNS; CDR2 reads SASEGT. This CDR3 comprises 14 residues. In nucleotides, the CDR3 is TGTGCCAGCGGGAGGAAGGGGCGAAACACTGAAGCTTTCTTT. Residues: CASGRKGRNTEAFF.

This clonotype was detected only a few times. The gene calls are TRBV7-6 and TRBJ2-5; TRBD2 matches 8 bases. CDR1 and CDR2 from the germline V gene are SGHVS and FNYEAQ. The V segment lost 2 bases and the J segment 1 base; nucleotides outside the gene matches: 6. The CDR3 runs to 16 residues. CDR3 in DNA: TGTGCCAGCAGCTTATTTGCGGGAGGAATCCAAGAGACCCAGTACTTC. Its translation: CASSLFAGGIQETQYF.

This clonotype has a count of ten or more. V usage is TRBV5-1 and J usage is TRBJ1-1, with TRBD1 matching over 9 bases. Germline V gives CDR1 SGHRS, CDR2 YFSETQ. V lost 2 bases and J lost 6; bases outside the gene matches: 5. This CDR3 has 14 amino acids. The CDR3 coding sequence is TGCGCCAGCAGCTTACAGGGGGCGTCGGCTGAAGCTTTCTTT. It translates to CASSLQGASAEAFF.

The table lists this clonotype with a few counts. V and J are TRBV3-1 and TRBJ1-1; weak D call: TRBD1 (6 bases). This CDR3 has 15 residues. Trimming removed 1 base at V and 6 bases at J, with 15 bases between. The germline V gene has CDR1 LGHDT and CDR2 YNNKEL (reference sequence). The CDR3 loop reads CASSQGFEGGSEAFF. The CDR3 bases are TGTGCCAGCAGCCAAGGGTTTGAGGGGGGGTCTGAAGCTTTCTTT.

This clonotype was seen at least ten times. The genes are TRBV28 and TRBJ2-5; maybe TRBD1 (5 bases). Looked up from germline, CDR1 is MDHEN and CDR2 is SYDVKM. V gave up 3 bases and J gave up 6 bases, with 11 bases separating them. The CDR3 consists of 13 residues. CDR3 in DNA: TGTGCCAGCAGTTTCCAGGGTAGGAAGACCCAGTACTTC. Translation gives CASSFQGRKTQYF. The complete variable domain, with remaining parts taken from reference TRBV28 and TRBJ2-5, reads DVKVTQSSRYLVKRTGEKVFLECVQDMDHENMFWYRQDPGLGLRLIYFSYDVKMKEKGDIPEGYSVSREKKERFSLILESASTNQTSMYLCASSFQGRKTQYFGPGTRLLVL.

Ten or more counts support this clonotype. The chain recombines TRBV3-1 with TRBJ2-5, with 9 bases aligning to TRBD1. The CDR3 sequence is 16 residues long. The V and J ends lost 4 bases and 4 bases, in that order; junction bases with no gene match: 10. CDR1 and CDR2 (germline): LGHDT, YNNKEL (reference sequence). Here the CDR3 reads CASSLGTGNVGETQYF. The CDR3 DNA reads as TGTGCCAGCAGCCTCGGGACAGGGAATGTTGGAGAGACCCAGTACTTC.

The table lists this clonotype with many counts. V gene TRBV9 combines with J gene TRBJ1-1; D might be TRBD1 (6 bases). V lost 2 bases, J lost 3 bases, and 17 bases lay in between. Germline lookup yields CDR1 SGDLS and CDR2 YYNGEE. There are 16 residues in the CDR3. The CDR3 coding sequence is TGTGCCAGCAGCGTCCACCACAGGGCTAGGGACACTGAAGCTTTCTTT. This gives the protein CASSVHHRARDTEAFF.

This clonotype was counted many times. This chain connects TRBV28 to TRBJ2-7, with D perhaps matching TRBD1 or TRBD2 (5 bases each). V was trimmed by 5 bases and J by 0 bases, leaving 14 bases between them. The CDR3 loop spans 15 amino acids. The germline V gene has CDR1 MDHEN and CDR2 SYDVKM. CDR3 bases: TGTGCCAGCAGTCCGACGGGACCCAGCTCCTACGAGCAGTACTTC. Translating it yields CASSPTGPSSYEQYF.

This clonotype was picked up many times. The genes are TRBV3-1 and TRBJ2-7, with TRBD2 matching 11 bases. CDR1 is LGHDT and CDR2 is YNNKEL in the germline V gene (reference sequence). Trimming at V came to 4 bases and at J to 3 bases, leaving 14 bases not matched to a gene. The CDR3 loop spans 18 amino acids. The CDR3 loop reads CASSPHPSVLAGVYEQYF. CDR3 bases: TGTGCCAGCAGCCCTCACCCTTCCGTACTAGCGGGAGTCTACGAGCAGTACTTC.

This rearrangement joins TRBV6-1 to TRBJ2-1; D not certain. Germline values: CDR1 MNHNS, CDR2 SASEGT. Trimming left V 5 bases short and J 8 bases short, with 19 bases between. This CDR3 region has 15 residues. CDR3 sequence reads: CASSLQAILFDEQFF. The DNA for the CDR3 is TGTGCCAGCAGTCTGCAGGCTATCCTCTTCGATGAGCAGTTCTTC.

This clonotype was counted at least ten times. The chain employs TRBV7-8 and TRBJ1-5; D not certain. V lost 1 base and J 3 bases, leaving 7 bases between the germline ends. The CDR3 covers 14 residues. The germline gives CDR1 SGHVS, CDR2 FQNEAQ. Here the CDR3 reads CASSLGGPNQPQHF. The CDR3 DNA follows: TGTGCCAGCAGCTTAGGCGGTCCCAATCAGCCCCAGCATTTT. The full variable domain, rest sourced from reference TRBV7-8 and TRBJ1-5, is GAGVSQSPRYKVAKRGQDVALRCDPISGHVSLFWYQQALGQGPEFLTYFQNEAQLDKSGLPSDRFFAERPEGSVSTLKIQRTQQEDSAVYLCASSLGGPNQPQHFGDGTRLSIL.

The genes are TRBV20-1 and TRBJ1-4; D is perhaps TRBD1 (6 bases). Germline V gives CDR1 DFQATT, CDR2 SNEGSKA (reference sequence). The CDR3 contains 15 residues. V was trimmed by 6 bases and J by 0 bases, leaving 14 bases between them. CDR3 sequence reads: CSATLGQTTNEKLFF. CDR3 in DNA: TGCAGTGCCACCCTAGGACAGACAACTAATGAAAAACTGTTTTTT.

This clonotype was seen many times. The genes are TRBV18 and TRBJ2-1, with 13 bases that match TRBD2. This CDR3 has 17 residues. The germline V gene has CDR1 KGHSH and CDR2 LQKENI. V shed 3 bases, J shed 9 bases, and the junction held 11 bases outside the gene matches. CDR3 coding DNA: TGTGCCAGCTCACCGCTCGATACTAGCGGGAGGGCTGGTGAGCAGTTCTTC. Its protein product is CASSPLDTSGRAGEQFF.

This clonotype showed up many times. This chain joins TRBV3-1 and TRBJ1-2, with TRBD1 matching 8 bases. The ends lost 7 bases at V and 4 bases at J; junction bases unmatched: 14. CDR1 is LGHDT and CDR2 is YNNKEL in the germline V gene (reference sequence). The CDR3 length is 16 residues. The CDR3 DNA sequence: TGTGCCAGCACCCCAACGGGGCAGGGGGCTGGCTATGGCTACACCTTC. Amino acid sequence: CASTPTGQGAGYGYTF.

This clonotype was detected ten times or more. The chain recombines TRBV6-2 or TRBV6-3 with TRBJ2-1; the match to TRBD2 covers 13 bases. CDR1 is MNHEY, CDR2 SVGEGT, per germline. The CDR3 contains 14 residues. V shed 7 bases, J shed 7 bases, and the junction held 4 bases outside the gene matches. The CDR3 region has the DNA TGTGCCAGCAAGGGGACTAGCGGGAAGAATGAGCAGTTCTTC. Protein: CASKGTSGKNEQFF.

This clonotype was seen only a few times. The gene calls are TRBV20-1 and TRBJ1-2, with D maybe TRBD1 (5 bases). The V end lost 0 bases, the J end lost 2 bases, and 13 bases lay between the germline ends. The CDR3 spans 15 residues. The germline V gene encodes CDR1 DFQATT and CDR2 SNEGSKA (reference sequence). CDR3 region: CSARDRGTDNYGYTF. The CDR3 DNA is TGCAGTGCTAGAGATCGGGGGACTGACAACTATGGCTACACCTTC.

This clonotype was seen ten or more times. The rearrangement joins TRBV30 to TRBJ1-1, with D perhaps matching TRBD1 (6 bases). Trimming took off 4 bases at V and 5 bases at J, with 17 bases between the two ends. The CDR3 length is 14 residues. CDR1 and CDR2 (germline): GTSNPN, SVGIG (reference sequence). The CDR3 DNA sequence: TGTGCCTGGACCCCTGGGGGGCGAAGGACTGAAGCTTTCTTT. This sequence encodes CAWTPGGRRTEAFF.

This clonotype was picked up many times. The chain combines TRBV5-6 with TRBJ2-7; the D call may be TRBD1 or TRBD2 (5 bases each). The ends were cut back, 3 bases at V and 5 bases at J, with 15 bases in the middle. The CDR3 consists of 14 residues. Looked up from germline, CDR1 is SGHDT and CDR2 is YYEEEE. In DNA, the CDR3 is TGTGCCAGCAGCTCCGGGACCTTCCTTCACGAGCAGTACTTC. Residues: CASSSGTFLHEQYF.

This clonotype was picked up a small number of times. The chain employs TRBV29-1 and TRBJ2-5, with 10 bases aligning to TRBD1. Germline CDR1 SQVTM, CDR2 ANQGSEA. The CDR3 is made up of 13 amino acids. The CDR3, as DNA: TGCACCGAGGGACAGGGGTCGTTGGAGACCCAGTACTTC. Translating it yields CTEGQGSLETQYF. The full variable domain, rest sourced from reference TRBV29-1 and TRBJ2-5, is SAVISQKPSRDICQRGTSLTIQCQVDSQVTMMFWYRQQPGQSLTLIATANQGSEATYESGFVIDKFPISRPNLTFSTLTVSNMSPEDSSIYLCTEGQGSLETQYFGPGTRLLVL.